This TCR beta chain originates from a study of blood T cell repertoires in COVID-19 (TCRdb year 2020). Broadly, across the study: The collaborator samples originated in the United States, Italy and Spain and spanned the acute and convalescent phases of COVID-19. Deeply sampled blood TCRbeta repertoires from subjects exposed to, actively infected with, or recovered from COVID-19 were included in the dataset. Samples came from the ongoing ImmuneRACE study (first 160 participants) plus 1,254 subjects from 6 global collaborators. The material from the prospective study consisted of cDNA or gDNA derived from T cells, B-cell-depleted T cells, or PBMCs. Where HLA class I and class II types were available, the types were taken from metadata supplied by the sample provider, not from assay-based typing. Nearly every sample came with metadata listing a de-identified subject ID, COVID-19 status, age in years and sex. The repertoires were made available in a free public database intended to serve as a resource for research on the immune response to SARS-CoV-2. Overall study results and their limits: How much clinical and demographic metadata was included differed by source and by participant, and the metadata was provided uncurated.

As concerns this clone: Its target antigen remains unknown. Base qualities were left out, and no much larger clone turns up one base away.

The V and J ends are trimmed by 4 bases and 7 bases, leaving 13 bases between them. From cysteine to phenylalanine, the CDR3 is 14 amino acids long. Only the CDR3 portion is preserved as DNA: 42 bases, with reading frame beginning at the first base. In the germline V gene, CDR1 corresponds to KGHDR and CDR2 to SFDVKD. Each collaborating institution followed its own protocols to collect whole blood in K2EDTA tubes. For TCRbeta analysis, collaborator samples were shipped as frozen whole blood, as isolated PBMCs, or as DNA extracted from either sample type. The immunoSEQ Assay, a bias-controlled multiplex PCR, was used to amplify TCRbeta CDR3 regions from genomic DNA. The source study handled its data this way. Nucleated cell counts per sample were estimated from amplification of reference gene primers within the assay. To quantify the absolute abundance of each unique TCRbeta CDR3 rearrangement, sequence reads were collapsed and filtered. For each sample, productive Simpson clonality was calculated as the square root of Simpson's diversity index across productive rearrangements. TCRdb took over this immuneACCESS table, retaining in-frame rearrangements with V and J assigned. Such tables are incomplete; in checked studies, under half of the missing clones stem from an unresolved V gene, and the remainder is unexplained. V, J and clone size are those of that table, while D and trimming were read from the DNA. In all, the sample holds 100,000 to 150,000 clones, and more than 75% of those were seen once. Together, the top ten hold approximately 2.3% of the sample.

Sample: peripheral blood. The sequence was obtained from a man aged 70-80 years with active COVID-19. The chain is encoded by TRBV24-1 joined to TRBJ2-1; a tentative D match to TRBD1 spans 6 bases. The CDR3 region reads CATSEGGQSNEQFF. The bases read TGTGCCACCAGTGAAGGAGGACAGTCAAATGAGCAGTTCTTC.